Listed below are T cell receptor beta chains from one sample, sequenced in a study of blood T cell repertoires in COVID-19. Profiled with immunoSEQ multiplex PCR; TCRdb holds only in-frame clones, not every one. The top ten hold about 6.2% of the sample, which has 250,000 or so clones, roughly 81% seen once. Sequencing was done on a sample of PBMCs or T cells enriched from blood (not recorded which). These receptors came from a woman in her 50s who had been exposed to COVID-19. Both conserved end residues are part of each CDR3. Fields, in order: J gene, clone size, V gene, CDR3 protein. The size of a clone is reported for some rows only, either as once, few or many, or as a class for expanded clones.

j_gene: TRBJ2-5; abundance: few; v_gene: TRBV4-3; CDR3aa: CASSQELGTAETQYF
j_gene: TRBJ1-1; abundance: .; v_gene: TRBV5-1; CDR3aa: CASSGWTGNTEAFF
j_gene: TRBJ1-3; abundance: .; v_gene: TRBV18; CDR3aa: CASSPPTGYSSGNTIYF
j_gene: TRBJ2-1; abundance: .; v_gene: TRBV3-1/TRBV3-2; CDR3aa: CASSQEGGGINEQFF
j_gene: TRBJ2-1; abundance: once; v_gene: TRBV5-8; CDR3aa: CASSFRGVNEQFF
j_gene: TRBJ2-3; abundance: .; v_gene: TRBV5-5; CDR3aa: CASSLGQDTDTQYF
j_gene: TRBJ1-5; abundance: .; v_gene: TRBV20-1; CDR3aa: CSASQQGALWDQPQHF
j_gene: TRBJ2-7; abundance: .; v_gene: TRBV11-2; CDR3aa: CASSLRPGVNYEQYF
j_gene: TRBJ1-3; abundance: .; v_gene: TRBV30; CDR3aa: CAWSKGDISGNTIYF
j_gene: TRBJ2-7; abundance: .; v_gene: TRBV5-1; CDR3aa: CASSFMQGMTYEQYF
j_gene: TRBJ2-7; abundance: .; v_gene: TRBV18; CDR3aa: CASSPPGQEVDEQYF
j_gene: TRBJ1-2; abundance: .; v_gene: TRBV6-5; CDR3aa: CASSYQGRGPFYGYTF
j_gene: TRBJ1-2; abundance: .; v_gene: TRBV7-9; CDR3aa: CASSRGTDRLWGYGYTF
j_gene: TRBJ2-7; abundance: .; v_gene: TRBV29-1; CDR3aa: CSVETGVEQYF
j_gene: TRBJ2-7; abundance: .; v_gene: TRBV30; CDR3aa: CAWSVFGTRQGGNEQYF
j_gene: TRBJ2-4; abundance: .; v_gene: TRBV11-2; CDR3aa: CASSHRGTGTEAKNIQYF
j_gene: TRBJ1-1; abundance: once; v_gene: TRBV28; CDR3aa: CASSFIDEVRSEAFF
j_gene: TRBJ2-6; abundance: .; v_gene: TRBV7-3; CDR3aa: CASSPRQGFGSLGANVLTF
j_gene: TRBJ1-2; abundance: .; v_gene: TRBV7-9; CDR3aa: CASSLKQGGNYGYTF
j_gene: TRBJ2-5; abundance: once; v_gene: TRBV18; CDR3aa: CASSPPAVQETQYF
j_gene: TRBJ1-2; abundance: few; v_gene: TRBV5-4; CDR3aa: CASSLPTGSYNYGYTF
j_gene: TRBJ1-2; abundance: .; v_gene: TRBV29-1; CDR3aa: CSADRGNGYTF
j_gene: TRBJ2-7; abundance: .; v_gene: TRBV3-1/TRBV3-2; CDR3aa: CASSQGSPLRPTYEQYF
j_gene: TRBJ2-7; abundance: once; v_gene: TRBV5-5; CDR3aa: CASSIQGSYEQYF
j_gene: TRBJ2-5; abundance: few; v_gene: TRBV5-1; CDR3aa: CASSLAGRGAGLETQYF
j_gene: TRBJ1-2; abundance: .; v_gene: TRBV5-1; CDR3aa: CASSLTRQAGGYTF
j_gene: TRBJ2-1; abundance: .; v_gene: TRBV15; CDR3aa: CATSTEAGGGHNEQFF
j_gene: TRBJ2-7; abundance: once; v_gene: TRBV5-1; CDR3aa: CASSSTSGGRSYEQYF